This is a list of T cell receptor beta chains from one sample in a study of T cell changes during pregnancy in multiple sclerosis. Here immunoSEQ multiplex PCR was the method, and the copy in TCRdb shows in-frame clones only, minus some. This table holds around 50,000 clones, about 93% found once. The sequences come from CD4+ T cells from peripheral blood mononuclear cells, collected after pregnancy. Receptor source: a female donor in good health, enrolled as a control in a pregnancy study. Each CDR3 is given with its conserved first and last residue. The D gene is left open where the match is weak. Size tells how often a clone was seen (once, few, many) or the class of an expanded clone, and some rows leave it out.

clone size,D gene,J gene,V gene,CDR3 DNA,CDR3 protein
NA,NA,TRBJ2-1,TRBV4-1,TGCGCCAGCAGCCAACCTCGTTTAGTGCGAACCTACAATGAGCAGTTCTTC,CASSQPRLVRTYNEQFF
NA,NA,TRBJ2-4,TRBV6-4,TGTGCCAGCAGTGACTCGGATGGGGGGACTTCGCACATTCAGTACTTC,CASSDSDGGTSHIQYF
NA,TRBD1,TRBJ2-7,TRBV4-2,TGTGCCAGCGATTCCGGGACAGGGCGGGACGAGCAGTACTTC,CASDSGTGRDEQYF
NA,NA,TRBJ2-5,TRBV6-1,TGTGCCAGCTCCAAACAAGAGACCCAGTACTTC,CASSKQETQYF
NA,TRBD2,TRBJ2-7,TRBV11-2,TGTGCCAGCAGCGTACTAGCGGGGTCCTACGAGCAGTACTTC,CASSVLAGSYEQYF
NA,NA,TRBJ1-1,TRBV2,TGTGCCAGCAGTCGACTCACCACGGGGGCTGAAGCTTTCTTT,CASSRLTTGAEAFF
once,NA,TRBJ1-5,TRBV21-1,TGTGCCAGCAGCAAAGGGGACAGGGGTTCCCAGCCCCAGCATTTT,CASSKGDRGSQPQHF
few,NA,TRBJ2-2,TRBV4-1,TGCGCCAGCAACAAGGAGGGGTGGACTACCACCGGGGAGCTGTTTTTT,CASNKEGWTTTGELFF
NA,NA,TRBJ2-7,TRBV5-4,TGTGCCAGCAGCCCTTTACAGGGTTCCTACGAGCAGTACTTC,CASSPLQGSYEQYF
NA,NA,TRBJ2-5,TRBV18,TGTGCCAGCTCGGCGGATTACCAAGAGACCCAGTACTTC,CASSADYQETQYF
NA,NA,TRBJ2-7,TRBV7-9,TGTGCCAGCAGCTTGCGACTCGGTGAGGAGCAGTACTTC,CASSLRLGEEQYF
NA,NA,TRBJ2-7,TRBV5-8,TGTGCCAGCAGCTCCAAATACAGGGAATTCAACGAGCAGTACTTC,CASSSKYREFNEQYF
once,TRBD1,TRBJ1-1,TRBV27,TGTGCCAGCAGTTCCCTCGGGACAGGGGTTATGAACACTGAAGCTTTCTTT,CASSSLGTGVMNTEAFF
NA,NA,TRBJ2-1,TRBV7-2,TGTGCCAGCAGCTTGGGGGCCTTAAATGAGCAGTTCTTC,CASSLGALNEQFF
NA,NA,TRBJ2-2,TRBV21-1,TGTGCCAGCAGCCTGACTAGCGGGAGGGGGGAGCTGTTTTTT,CASSLTSGRGELFF
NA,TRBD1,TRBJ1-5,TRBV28,TGTGCCAGCAGGGTTGGGGACAGTAGCAATCAGCCCCAGCATTTT,CASRVGDSSNQPQHF
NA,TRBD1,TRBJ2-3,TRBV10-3,TGTGCCATCAGGGATACAGGGGTGGCAGATACGCAGTATTTT,CAIRDTGVADTQYF
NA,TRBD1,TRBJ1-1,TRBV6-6,TGTGCCAGCAGTTACTGGGGACAGACTCTGAACACTGAAGCTTTCTTT,CASSYWGQTLNTEAFF
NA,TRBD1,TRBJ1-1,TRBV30,TGTGCCTGGAGTGTAGTCGGGACAGGGGTCCTGCCGATGAACACTGAAGCTTTCTTT,CAWSVVGTGVLPMNTEAFF
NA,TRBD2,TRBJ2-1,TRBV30,TGTGCCTGGAGTGTATTCAGCGGGGGGGCTGGAGAGCAGTTCTTC,CAWSVFSGGAGEQFF
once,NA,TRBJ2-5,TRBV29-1,TGCAGCGTTACCTCAGGGCAGGAGACCCAGTACTTC,CSVTSGQETQYF
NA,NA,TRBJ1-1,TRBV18,TGTGCCAGCTCACCACCCATACAGGGTGCAGGGACTGAAGCTTTCTTT,CASSPPIQGAGTEAFF
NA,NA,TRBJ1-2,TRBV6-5,TGTGCCAGCAGTTACCTTGGGGGCTCTGGCTACACCTTC,CASSYLGGSGYTF
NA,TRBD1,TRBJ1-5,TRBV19,TGTGCCACCGGGACAGGGGTTCAGCCCCAGCATTTT,CATGTGVQPQHF
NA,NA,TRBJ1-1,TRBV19,TGTGCCAGTAGTCACGCCACGGGGATTGTCACTGAAGCTTTCTTT,CASSHATGIVTEAFF
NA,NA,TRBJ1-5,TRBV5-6,TGTGCCAGCAGCTTGGCGGGGTCACAGGGAAAGAGCCAGCATTTT,CASSLAGSQGKSQHF
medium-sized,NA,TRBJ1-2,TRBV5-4,TGTGCCAGCAGCCCGACGGGAGGGCCCTATGGCTACACCTTC,CASSPTGGPYGYTF
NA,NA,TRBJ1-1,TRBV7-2,TGTGCCAGCAGCCCTCACGGTAGCACTGAAGCTTTCTTT,CASSPHGSTEAFF
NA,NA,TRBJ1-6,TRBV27,TGTGCCAGCAGTTTATCGGAACAGAGTCAATCCCTCCACTTT,CASSLSEQSQSLHF
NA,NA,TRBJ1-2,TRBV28,TGTGCCAGCAAACTCTCCGACATCTATGGCTACACCTTC,CASKLSDIYGYTF
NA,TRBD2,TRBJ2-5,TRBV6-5,TGTGCCAGCAGTCTAGCGGGAGAGACCCAGTACTTC,CASSLAGETQYF
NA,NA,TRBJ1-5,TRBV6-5,TGTGCCAGCAGTTACGGGCAGGGAAATCAGCCCCAGCATTTT,CASSYGQGNQPQHF
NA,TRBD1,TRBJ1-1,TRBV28,TGTGCCAGCAGGACAGGGTACGGTGAAGCTTTCTTT,CASRTGYGEAFF
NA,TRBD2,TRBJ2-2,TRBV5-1,TGCGCCAGCAGCGGGACTAGTATTTCAGCCACCGGGGAGCTGTTTTTT,CASSGTSISATGELFF
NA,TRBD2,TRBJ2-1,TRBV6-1,TGTGCCGTACCAACTAGCGGGGCGAACAATGAGCAGTTCTTC,CAVPTSGANNEQFF